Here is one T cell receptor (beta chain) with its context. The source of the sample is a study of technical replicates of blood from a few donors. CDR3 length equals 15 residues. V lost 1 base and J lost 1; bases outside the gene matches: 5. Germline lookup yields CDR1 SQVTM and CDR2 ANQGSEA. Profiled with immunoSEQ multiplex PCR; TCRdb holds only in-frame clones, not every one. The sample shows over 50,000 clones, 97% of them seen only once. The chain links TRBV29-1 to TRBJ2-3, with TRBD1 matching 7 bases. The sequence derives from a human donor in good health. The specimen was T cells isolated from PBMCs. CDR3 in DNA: TGCAGCGTTGAAGCCTGGACAGGAGGCACAGATACGCAGTATTTT. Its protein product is CSVEAWTGGTDTQYF.